This TCR beta chain was found in a study of glioma-infiltrating T cells. Using RNA template, CDR3s of TCR alpha and beta were amplified with iRepertoire arm-PCR. Tissue mRNA or PBMC total RNA, about 95-450 ng, went into one-step reverse transcription and amplification. One entry per CDR3 protein results from TCRdb running MiXCR on the multiplex PCR reads. Of about 3,900 distinct CDR3 sequences detected, roughly 28% appear once; the ten largest clones hold approximately 27%. From germline, CDR1 is MNHEY and CDR2 SMNVEV (reference sequence). V lost 7 bases and J 7 bases, leaving 32 bases between the germline ends. This CDR3 is built from 19 residues. Findings and limits, study-wide: Non-neoplastic patients had below-expected tissue-blood divergence, while all gliomas exceeded expectation.

By share, this clonotype counts as medium-sized. Its antigen is unidentified. Sequenced material: glioma tissue, nonneoplastic brain tissue, or PBMCs (not recorded which). The sequence came from a human donor with low-grade glioma or glioblastoma, undergoing nonglioma brain surgery, or in good health (not recorded which). The J gene is TRBJ2-1, the V gene TRBV27; tentative D call: TRBD2 (6 bases). This CDR3 is CASIPYAGPTAPYNNEQFF. CDR3 nucleotides: TGTGCCAGCATCCCCTATGCGGGGCCGACGGCCCCTTACAATAATGAGCAGTTCTTC.